A selection of T cell receptor beta chains follows, all from one sample in a study of T cell repertoires in cytomegalovirus infection. MiXCR was run by TCRdb on the reads, yielding one entry per CDR3 protein. Altogether 300,000 or so distinct CDR3 sequences are present, approximately 8.9% being singletons, with the ten largest covering over 2.5%. The material sequenced was PBMCs. The receptors here all came from a human donor in good health (CMV status not recorded). Some clones in this sample may be carry-over from other donors' samples. Both conserved end residues are part of each CDR3. D genes are given only for firm matches. Clone size, where shown, is once, few, many, or a class for clones that have expanded.

d_call: -; v_call: TRBV10-1; clone_size: few; j_call: TRBJ2-3; cdr3_length: 16; cdr3_aa: CASSESRGSPTDTQYF; cdr3_nt: TGCGCCAGCAGTGAGTCGAGGGGATCCCCCACAGATACGCAGTATTTT
d_call: TRBD1; v_call: TRBV2; clone_size: many; j_call: TRBJ2-1; cdr3_length: 12; cdr3_aa: CASRGQRGEQFF; cdr3_nt: TGTGCCAGCAGGGGACAGAGGGGTGAGCAGTTCTTC
d_call: -; v_call: TRBV15; clone_size: many; j_call: TRBJ2-6; cdr3_length: 20; cdr3_aa: CATSRDSKGLGSSGANVLTF; cdr3_nt: TGTGCCACCAGCAGAGATTCTAAGGGACTGGGGAGCTCTGGGGCCAACGTCCTGACTTTC
d_call: TRBD2; v_call: TRBV7-2; clone_size: many; j_call: TRBJ2-1; cdr3_length: 17; cdr3_aa: CASSPTSGGGTYNEQFF; cdr3_nt: TGTGCCAGCAGCCCTACGAGCGGGGGCGGGACCTACAATGAGCAGTTCTTC
d_call: -; v_call: TRBV5-5; clone_size: -; j_call: TRBJ2-1; cdr3_length: 16; cdr3_aa: CASSLVGIDPYNEQFF; cdr3_nt: TGTGCCAGCAGCTTGGTCGGGATTGATCCCTACAATGAGCAGTTCTTC
d_call: -; v_call: TRBV5-4; clone_size: many; j_call: TRBJ2-3; cdr3_length: 17; cdr3_aa: CASSLGGGRGGTDTQYF; cdr3_nt: TGTGCCAGCAGCTTGGGAGGAGGACGAGGGGGCACAGATACGCAGTATTTT
d_call: -; v_call: TRBV15; clone_size: -; j_call: TRBJ2-7; cdr3_length: 13; cdr3_aa: CATSRDFSYEQYF; cdr3_nt: TGTGCCACCAGCAGAGATTTCTCCTACGAGCAGTACTTC
d_call: -; v_call: TRBV7-2; clone_size: many; j_call: TRBJ1-5; cdr3_length: 12; cdr3_aa: CASSQRNQPQHF; cdr3_nt: TGTGCCAGCAGCCAAAGGAATCAGCCCCAGCATTTT
d_call: TRBD1; v_call: TRBV2; clone_size: many; j_call: TRBJ2-1; cdr3_length: 15; cdr3_aa: CASSMTGGSYNEQFF; cdr3_nt: TGTGCCAGCAGTATGACAGGGGGTTCCTACAATGAGCAGTTCTTC
d_call: -; v_call: TRBV7-9; clone_size: many; j_call: TRBJ2-1; cdr3_length: 15; cdr3_aa: CASSPLEGKRDEQFF; cdr3_nt: TGTGCCAGCAGCCCCCTAGAGGGGAAAAGAGATGAGCAGTTCTTC
d_call: -; v_call: TRBV7-9; clone_size: many; j_call: TRBJ1-6; cdr3_length: 17; cdr3_aa: CASSLGPGTLDNSPLHF; cdr3_nt: TGTGCCAGCAGCTTAGGACCGGGAACACTCGATAATTCACCCCTCCACTTT
d_call: TRBD2; v_call: TRBV12-3/TRBV12-4; clone_size: -; j_call: TRBJ2-1; cdr3_length: 16; cdr3_aa: CASRAGGLARSNEQFF; cdr3_nt: TGTGCCAGCAGAGCGGGAGGACTAGCGCGGAGCAATGAGCAGTTCTTC
d_call: -; v_call: TRBV29-1; clone_size: -; j_call: TRBJ1-1; cdr3_length: 11; cdr3_aa: CSVDQNTEAFF; cdr3_nt: TGCAGCGTTGACCAGAACACTGAAGCTTTCTTT
d_call: -; v_call: TRBV7-9; clone_size: many; j_call: TRBJ1-1; cdr3_length: 14; cdr3_aa: CASISLSSYTEAFF; cdr3_nt: TGTGCCAGCATCAGCTTGTCCTCTTACACTGAAGCTTTCTTT
d_call: -; v_call: TRBV28; clone_size: few; j_call: TRBJ1-6; cdr3_length: 18; cdr3_aa: CASSLGLGTPDHNSPLHF; cdr3_nt: TGTGCCAGCAGTCTCGGTTTGGGAACACCTGACCATAATTCACCCCTCCACTTT
d_call: TRBD2; v_call: TRBV28; clone_size: few; j_call: TRBJ2-5; cdr3_length: 16; cdr3_aa: CASSLGLAGSQETQYF; cdr3_nt: TGTGCCAGCAGTTTAGGGCTAGCGGGGAGCCAAGAGACCCAGTACTTC
d_call: TRBD1; v_call: TRBV2; clone_size: many; j_call: TRBJ2-2; cdr3_length: 15; cdr3_aa: CASSKGQANTGELFF; cdr3_nt: TGTGCCAGCAGTAAGGGACAGGCGAACACCGGGGAGCTGTTTTTT
d_call: -; v_call: TRBV19; clone_size: many; j_call: TRBJ1-2; cdr3_length: 13; cdr3_aa: CASSTRTVRGYTF; cdr3_nt: TGTGCCAGTAGTACAAGGACCGTCCGGGGCTACACCTTC
d_call: TRBD1; v_call: TRBV20-1; clone_size: few; j_call: TRBJ1-2; cdr3_length: 16; cdr3_aa: CSAAIPGTGLNYGYTF; cdr3_nt: TGCAGTGCCGCGATACCGGGGACAGGGCTTAACTATGGCTACACCTTC
d_call: TRBD1; v_call: TRBV7-2; clone_size: many; j_call: TRBJ1-1; cdr3_length: 16; cdr3_aa: CASSYRPGTGGVEAFF; cdr3_nt: TGTGCCAGCAGCTACCGCCCCGGGACAGGGGGTGTTGAAGCTTTCTTT
d_call: -; v_call: TRBV7-3; clone_size: many; j_call: TRBJ2-1; cdr3_length: 13; cdr3_aa: CASSPGGGGEQFF; cdr3_nt: TGTGCCAGCAGTCCTGGCGGGGGCGGTGAGCAGTTCTTC
d_call: TRBD1; v_call: TRBV12-3/TRBV12-4; clone_size: many; j_call: TRBJ2-3; cdr3_length: 16; cdr3_aa: CASSLMVRGRGDTQYF; cdr3_nt: TGTGCCAGCAGTTTAATGGTCAGGGGGCGAGGGGATACGCAGTATTTT
d_call: -; v_call: TRBV19; clone_size: many; j_call: TRBJ2-2; cdr3_length: 15; cdr3_aa: CASSPGTTNTGELFF; cdr3_nt: TGTGCCAGTAGTCCCGGGACAACGAACACCGGGGAGCTGTTTTTT
d_call: -; v_call: TRBV20-1; clone_size: few; j_call: TRBJ1-3; cdr3_length: 13; cdr3_aa: CSASSVSGNTIYF; cdr3_nt: TGCAGTGCTAGTTCGGTCTCTGGAAACACCATATATTTT
d_call: -; v_call: TRBV6-1; clone_size: few; j_call: TRBJ2-7; cdr3_length: 16; cdr3_aa: CASRPPGTPAGYEQYF; cdr3_nt: TGTGCCAGCAGACCCCCCGGGACTCCTGCCGGGTACGAGCAGTACTTC
d_call: TRBD2; v_call: TRBV7-3; clone_size: many; j_call: TRBJ2-5; cdr3_length: 15; cdr3_aa: CASSRFGGVEETQYF; cdr3_nt: TGTGCCAGCAGTCGATTCGGGGGGGTCGAGGAGACCCAGTACTTC
d_call: -; v_call: TRBV28; clone_size: -; j_call: TRBJ1-2; cdr3_length: 12; cdr3_aa: CASSLSGWGYTF; cdr3_nt: TGTGCCAGCAGTCTCTCAGGTTGGGGCTACACCTTC
d_call: -; v_call: TRBV7-2; clone_size: many; j_call: TRBJ1-1; cdr3_length: 15; cdr3_aa: CASSLALGGSTEAFF; cdr3_nt: TGTGCCAGCAGCTTAGCGTTAGGGGGATCCACTGAAGCTTTCTTT
d_call: TRBD1; v_call: TRBV27; clone_size: many; j_call: TRBJ2-7; cdr3_length: 17; cdr3_aa: CASSLFGLPGTGYEQYF; cdr3_nt: TGTGCCAGCAGTTTATTTGGGCTGCCGGGGACAGGCTACGAGCAGTACTTC
d_call: TRBD2; v_call: TRBV7-8; clone_size: many; j_call: TRBJ2-7; cdr3_length: 16; cdr3_aa: CASSLAGEGISYEQYF; cdr3_nt: TGTGCCAGCAGCTTAGCCGGGGAGGGGATTTCGTACGAGCAGTACTTC
d_call: TRBD1; v_call: TRBV14; clone_size: many; j_call: TRBJ2-1; cdr3_length: 15; cdr3_aa: CASSQPGQGRNEQFF; cdr3_nt: TGTGCCAGCAGCCAACCGGGACAGGGAAGGAATGAGCAGTTCTTC
d_call: -; v_call: TRBV6-5; clone_size: few; j_call: TRBJ1-3; cdr3_length: 13; cdr3_aa: CASSYESGNTIYF; cdr3_nt: TGTGCCAGCAGTTACGAGTCTGGAAACACCATATATTTT
d_call: -; v_call: TRBV12-3/TRBV12-4; clone_size: many; j_call: TRBJ1-1; cdr3_length: 13; cdr3_aa: CASRGHPNTEAFF; cdr3_nt: TGTGCCAGCCGGGGGCACCCGAACACTGAAGCTTTCTTT
d_call: -; v_call: TRBV6-6; clone_size: many; j_call: TRBJ1-5; cdr3_length: 15; cdr3_aa: CASSYRGHSNQPQHF; cdr3_nt: TGTGCCAGCAGTTACCGGGGCCATAGCAATCAGCCCCAGCATTTT
d_call: TRBD1; v_call: TRBV20-1; clone_size: many; j_call: TRBJ1-2; cdr3_length: 14; cdr3_aa: CSVQGALYAAGYTF; cdr3_nt: TGCAGTGTACAGGGGGCGCTTTACGCAGCTGGCTACACCTTC
d_call: -; v_call: TRBV7-9; clone_size: many; j_call: TRBJ2-7; cdr3_length: 15; cdr3_aa: CASTTGGSYSYEQYF; cdr3_nt: TGTGCCAGCACCACCGGCGGGTCGTACTCCTACGAGCAGTACTTC
d_call: -; v_call: TRBV2; clone_size: many; j_call: TRBJ2-2; cdr3_length: 13; cdr3_aa: CASSEGAAGELFF; cdr3_nt: TGTGCCAGCAGTGAAGGGGCGGCCGGGGAGCTGTTTTTT
d_call: -; v_call: TRBV28; clone_size: -; j_call: TRBJ1-3; cdr3_length: 17; cdr3_aa: CASSFGGRGAPGNTIYF; cdr3_nt: TGTGCCAGCAGTTTCGGGGGCAGGGGAGCCCCTGGAAACACCATATATTTT
d_call: -; v_call: TRBV18; clone_size: -; j_call: TRBJ2-2; cdr3_length: 16; cdr3_aa: CASSPLGTQNTGEQFF; cdr3_nt: TGTGCCAGCTCACCCCTCGGGACACAGAACACCGGGGAGCAGTTTTTT
d_call: -; v_call: TRBV29-1; clone_size: many; j_call: TRBJ1-1; cdr3_length: 11; cdr3_aa: CSVGPVDLAFF; cdr3_nt: TGCAGCGTTGGGCCCGTCGACTTGGCTTTCTTT